This T cell receptor (beta chain) was found in a study of blood T cell repertoires in COVID-19. Study details: Sites in the United States, Italy and Spain provided acute and convalescent COVID-19 samples. T cells, B-cell-depleted T cells, or PBMCs provided the cDNA or gDNA that served as material.

Authors' methods: Researchers report that nucleated cell counts were estimated from reference gene primer amplification. TCRdb's table, derived via immunoSEQ multiplex PCR, lists solely in-frame clones and lacks some. For V, J and clone size, that table is used; D and trimming come from the DNA. The sample holds fewer than 110,000 clones, 91% seen once. This clone was observed a single time. The receptor comes from a man aged 50-60 years with acute or convalescent COVID-19. What was sequenced was peripheral blood.

The CDR3 nucleotides read TGTGCCAGCAGCCCTCGACAGAATTCACCCCTCCACTTT. Translating it yields CASSPRQNSPLHF. V usage is TRBV6-2 or TRBV6-3 and J usage is TRBJ1-6, with a tentative D call TRBD1 (5 bases). Germline loops: CDR1 MNHEY, CDR2 SVGEGT. V was cut by 6 bases and J by 7 bases, with 10 bases left in between. This CDR3 spans 13 amino acids.